Presented here are 18 T cell receptor beta chains from one specimen sequenced in a study of shared clonotypes between healthy human individuals. TCRdb keeps only in-frame clones here, not all; method: immunoSEQ multiplex PCR. This table has 2.3 million or so clones, 90% to 95% appearing once. The sample was naive CD4+ T cells from PBMCs. The subset denotes: CD45RA+ positively selected. Receptor source: a man between 18 and 35 years old in good health. Some clones in this sample may be carry-over from other donors' samples.

The V call is TRBV2, the J call TRBJ1-1; no clear D. In germline, CDR1 is SNHLY, CDR2 FYNNEI. Trimming stripped 8 bases from V and 2 bases from J, with 15 bases between. The CDR3 covers 14 residues. The CDR3 here is CASGLEAVNTEAFF. In nucleotides, the CDR3 is TGTGCCAGCGGGCTTGAGGCGGTTAACACTGAAGCTTTCTTT.

The DNA of the CDR3 is TGTGCCAGCAGCCCACTAACAGGGGGATTCGGGGAGCTGTTTTTT. Protein product: CASSPLTGGFGELFF. The chain has TRBV11-2 and TRBJ2-2, with TRBD1 matching over 8 bases. The ends lost 5 bases at V and 7 bases at J; junction bases unmatched: 9. Germline CDR1 and CDR2: SGHAT and FQNNGV. This CDR3 is built from 15 residues.

To note about this clone: Other DNA variants within this sample encode the same CDR3. The chain joins TRBV2 to TRBJ2-7, with D unresolved. V lost 4 bases to trimming and J lost 3 bases, with 4 bases between them. The CDR3 runs to 11 residues. Germline-derived CDR1 and CDR2 are SNHLY and FYNNEI. CDR3 coding DNA: TGTGCCAGCAGTGTGAACTACGAGCAGTACTTC. It specifies CASSVNYEQYF.

V gene TRBV5-1 combines with J gene TRBJ2-7, with TRBD1 matching over 9 bases. V lost 3 bases and J lost 1; bases outside the gene matches: 8. The CDR3 covers 16 residues. Germline V lookup: CDR1 SGHRS, CDR2 YFSETQ. The CDR3: CASSSSLTGGSYEQYF. The CDR3 DNA is TGCGCCAGCAGCTCTTCCTTGACAGGGGGATCCTACGAGCAGTACTTC.

The chain couples TRBV5-1 to TRBJ1-4; D is unclear. The CDR3 is 14 residues long. Trimming shortened V by 3 bases and J by 4 bases, and 10 bases separated the two germline ends. CDR1 and CDR2 (germline): SGHRS, YFSETQ. The CDR3 spells CASSSGSGNEKLFF. CDR3 nucleotide sequence: TGCGCCAGCAGCTCGGGTTCCGGTAATGAAAAACTGTTTTTT.

DNA for the CDR3: TGTGCCAGCAGCTTGGGTTTACGGGACAGGGAAGGAGAGACCCAGTACTTC. It translates to CASSLGLRDREGETQYF. The chain couples TRBV5-4 to TRBJ2-5, with 9 bases that match TRBD1. With 0 bases clipped from V and 4 bases from J, the junction kept 10 bases outside the gene matches. Germline CDR1 reads SGHNT; CDR2 reads YYREEE (reference sequence). The CDR3 runs 17 residues.

The chain links TRBV6-1 to TRBJ2-3; D tentatively fits TRBD1 or TRBD2 (6 bases each). From germline, CDR1 is MNHNS and CDR2 SASEGT. Trimming took off 3 bases at V and 5 bases at J, with 18 bases between the two ends. The CDR3 contains 16 residues. The CDR3: CASSDWGASRGDTQYF. The CDR3 nucleotides are TGTGCCAGCAGTGATTGGGGGGCCTCAAGGGGAGATACGCAGTATTTT.

This clone is a singleton in its sample. Other DNA sequences in this specimen translate into the identical CDR3. This chain uses TRBV6-5 with TRBJ1-5, with D uncertain. This CDR3 contains 13 residues. Germline CDR1 and CDR2: MNHEY and SVGAGI. V lost 2 bases, J lost 3 bases, and 5 bases lay in between. As DNA, the CDR3 is TGTGCCAGCAGTTACGGGCTCAATCAGCCCCAGCATTTT. Its translation: CASSYGLNQPQHF.

The chain couples TRBV28 to TRBJ2-3, with 9 nucleotides matching TRBD1. Germline CDR1 reads MDHEN; CDR2 reads SYDVKM. Trimming cost V 5 bases and J 4 bases; bases outside gene matches: 7. The CDR3 has 15 amino acids. The CDR3 sequence: CASSLGDRDADTQYF. For the CDR3, the DNA is TGTGCCAGCAGTCTAGGGGACAGGGACGCAGATACGCAGTATTTT.

This chain connects TRBV6-1 to TRBJ1-4, with D perhaps matching TRBD1 (5 bases). The CDR3 length is 13 residues. V was trimmed by 6 bases and J by 4 bases, leaving 9 bases between them. Germline V gene data show CDR1 as MNHNS and CDR2 as SASEGT. The CDR3 here is CASRLDSNEKLFF. DNA for the CDR3: TGTGCCAGCAGACTAGACAGTAATGAAAAACTGTTTTTT.

This chain joins TRBV28 and TRBJ2-7; TRBD1 matches 8 bases. Unmatched junction bases numbered 7, after V lost 5 bases and J lost 4 bases. This CDR3 has 14 amino acids. Looked up from germline, CDR1 is MDHEN and CDR2 is SYDVKM. In nucleotides, the CDR3 is TGTGCCAGCAGTCCCAGGACAGGGAGGTACGAGCAGTACTTC. This translates into CASSPRTGRYEQYF.

This clone was counted a single time. The chain combines TRBV4-3 with TRBJ2-7, with 11 bases matching TRBD2. In germline, CDR1 is LGHNA, CDR2 YSLEER. This CDR3 region has 14 residues. Trimming cost V 2 bases and J 3 bases; bases outside gene matches: 0. The CDR3 loop is CASSQTSGSYEQYF. In nucleotides, the CDR3 is TGCGCCAGCAGCCAAACTAGCGGGAGCTACGAGCAGTACTTC.

The V and J genes are TRBV20-1 and TRBJ2-7, with D tentatively TRBD1 (6 bases). V was trimmed by 6 bases and J by 5 bases, leaving 11 bases between them. Germline CDR1 and CDR2: DFQATT and SNEGSKA (reference sequence). The CDR3 has 11 residues. The CDR3 DNA sequence: TGCAGTGCCGAACAGGGAAACGAGCAGTACTTC. Encoded protein: CSAEQGNEQYF.

The chain links TRBV28 to TRBJ1-1; TRBD1 is a possible D gene (6 bases). CDR3 length: 13 amino acids. Germline V CDR1 and CDR2: MDHEN, SYDVKM. V was pared by 1 base and J by 3 bases, with 6 bases between. CDR3 sequence (DNA): TGTGCCAGCAGTTTATACAGGGACACTGAAGCTTTCTTT. This encodes CASSLYRDTEAFF.

The chain employs TRBV7-3 and TRBJ2-1, with TRBD2 matching 10 bases. The CDR3 runs to 15 residues. With 5 bases clipped from V and 9 bases from J, the junction kept 10 bases outside the gene matches. Germline CDR1 and CDR2: SGHTA and FQGTGA. Written as DNA, the CDR3 is TGTGCCAGCAGCGTTATAGCGGGAGGAGGTGGTGAGCAGTTCTTC. Translated: CASSVIAGGGGEQFF.

The rearrangement joins TRBV6-1 to TRBJ2-7, with 7 bases that match TRBD2. This CDR3 is 13 amino acids long. Germline-derived CDR1 and CDR2 are MNHNS and SASEGT. V dropped 3 bases and J dropped 6; count of bases not matched to a gene: 5. CDR3 nucleotides: TGTGCCAGCAGTGAGCGGGAGATCAGCGAGCAGTACTTC. It is translated as CASSEREISEQYF.

The chain joins TRBV6-5 to TRBJ2-1; D call uncertain. Trimming left V 5 bases short and J 10 bases short, with 9 bases between. Germline CDR1 MNHEY, CDR2 SVGAGI. CDR3 length equals 11 residues. DNA for the CDR3: TGTGCCAGCAGTCACTTAGAGGAGCAGTTCTTC. This translates into CASSHLEEQFF.

A note on this clone: The same CDR3 also results from other DNA sequences found in this sample. The J gene is TRBJ2-7, the V gene TRBV28; no firm D call. This CDR3 contains 12 residues. The germline gives CDR1 MDHEN, CDR2 SYDVKM. Trimming removed 6 bases at V and 5 bases at J, with 11 bases between. CDR3 in DNA: TGTGCCAGCAGCCCCCGGCGACACGAGCAGTACTTC. It encodes CASSPRRHEQYF.